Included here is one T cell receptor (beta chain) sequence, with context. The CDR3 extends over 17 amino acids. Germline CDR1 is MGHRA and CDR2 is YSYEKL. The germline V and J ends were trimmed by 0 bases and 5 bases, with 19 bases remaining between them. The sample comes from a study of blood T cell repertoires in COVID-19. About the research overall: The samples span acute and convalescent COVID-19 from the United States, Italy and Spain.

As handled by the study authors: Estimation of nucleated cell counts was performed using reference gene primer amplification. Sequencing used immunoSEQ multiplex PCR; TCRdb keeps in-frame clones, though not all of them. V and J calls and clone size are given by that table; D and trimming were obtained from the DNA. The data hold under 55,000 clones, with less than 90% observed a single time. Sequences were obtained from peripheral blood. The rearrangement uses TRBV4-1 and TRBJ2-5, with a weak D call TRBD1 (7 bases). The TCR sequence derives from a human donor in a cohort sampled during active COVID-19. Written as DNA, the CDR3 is TGCGCCAGCAGCCAAGATCCTAAGGCAGGGGGGAGGGAGACCCAGTACTTC. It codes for CASSQDPKAGGRETQYF.